This is a list of T cell receptor beta chains from one sample in a study of T cell responses to AZD1222 COVID-19 vaccine. TCRdb keeps only in-frame clones here, not all; method: immunoSEQ multiplex PCR. The sample holds under 170,000 clones, approximately 92% seen once. Sequencing was performed on peripheral blood, taken 28 days after the second AZD1222 dose. The receptors stem from an adult who received the AZD1222 COVID-19 vaccine. CDR3s include the opening cysteine and the closing phenylalanine or tryptophan. D genes are given only for firm matches. The size of a clone is reported for some rows only, either as once, few or many, or as a class for expanded clones.

>17|TRBV19|once|TRBJ1-3|.
TGTGCCAGTACCCTCCTGGGGCACGGCAGCTCTGGAAACACCATATATTTT
CASTLLGHGSSGNTIYF
>13|TRBV5-1|.|TRBJ2-7|.
TGCGCCAGCAGCTTGGAGGGGTGGGACGAGCAGTACTTC
CASSLEGWDEQYF
>14|TRBV3-1/TRBV3-2|.|TRBJ2-3|.
TGTGCCAGCAGCCGACTAGTAGGCACAGATACGCAGTATTTT
CASSRLVGTDTQYF
>13|TRBV7-9|few|TRBJ2-7|.
TGTGCCAGCAGCTTAGCGCCAGGATGGGAGCAGTACTTC
CASSLAPGWEQYF
>12|TRBV27|.|TRBJ1-4|.
TGTGCCAGCAGTTCAGGGAATGAAAAACTGTTTTTT
CASSSGNEKLFF
>13|TRBV7-9|.|TRBJ2-1|.
TGTGCCAGCAGCTTCCTCTCCGGCAATGAGCAGTTCTTC
CASSFLSGNEQFF
>14|TRBV5-1|.|TRBJ2-7|TRBD1
TGCGCCAGCAGCTTGGAATCGACAGGGCGCGAGCAGTACTTC
CASSLESTGREQYF
>13|TRBV30|.|TRBJ1-1|.
TGTGCCTGGACCCGGGGGTCGGGCACTGAAGCTTTCTTT
CAWTRGSGTEAFF
>13|TRBV7-2|few|TRBJ1-1|TRBD1
TGTGCCAGCAGCTCTCCGGACAGGGATGAAGCTTTCTTT
CASSSPDRDEAFF
>14|TRBV6-5|.|TRBJ1-4|TRBD1
TGTGCCAGCAGGGGGGGACAGGGATCGAAAAAACTGTTTTTT
CASRGGQGSKKLFF
>13|TRBV29-1|many|TRBJ1-2|.
TGCAGCGCTGCAGGTGGAGACTGGGGTGGCTACACCTTC
CSAAGGDWGGYTF
>15|TRBV4-1|.|TRBJ2-5|.
TGCGCCAGCAGCCAGCGGTTATCGCGGGCAGAGACCCAGTACTTC
CASSQRLSRAETQYF
>16|TRBV7-9|few|TRBJ1-2|.
TGTGCCAGCAGCCCCATAACCGTCCGGGACAACTATGGCTACACCTTC
CASSPITVRDNYGYTF
>14|TRBV14|.|TRBJ1-1|.
TGTGCCAGCAGCCTGACAAGCGGGAACACTGAAGCTTTCTTT
CASSLTSGNTEAFF
>15|TRBV5-1|.|TRBJ1-2|.
TGCGCCAGCAGCCCGGCGGGGGTCTCTAACTATGGCTACACCTTC
CASSPAGVSNYGYTF
>15|TRBV5-6|.|TRBJ1-4|TRBD1
TGTGCCAGCAGCGGAGGGACAGGGCTTAATGAAAAACTGTTTTTT
CASSGGTGLNEKLFF
>16|TRBV11-2|.|TRBJ2-1|TRBD2
TGTGCCAGCAGCTTAGCTGGCGGGAGTCTAGGTAATGAGCAGTTCTTC
CASSLAGGSLGNEQFF
>13|TRBV5-6|.|TRBJ1-1|.
TGTGCCAGCAGCTTGGCCTGGTACACTGAAGCTTTCTTT
CASSLAWYTEAFF
>14|TRBV3-1/TRBV3-2|.|TRBJ1-1|.
TGTGCCAGCAGCGGATCAGTGGGGAACACTGAAGCTTTCTTT
CASSGSVGNTEAFF
>13|TRBV6-2/TRBV6-3|.|TRBJ1-1|TRBD1
TGTGCCAGCAGTACAGGGACAGTCACTGAAGCTTTCTTT
CASSTGTVTEAFF
>10|TRBV30|.|TRBJ2-7|.
TGTGCCTGTAAGACTGTGGAGCAGTACTTC
CACKTVEQYF
>16|TRBV21-1|once|TRBJ1-5|.
TGTGCCAGCAGCAACCCCACGGGGGACATCAATCAGCCCCAGCATTTT
CASSNPTGDINQPQHF
>19|TRBV10-1|.|TRBJ2-3|.
TGCGCCAGCAGTGATCGATTTCGGGTAGAAGCTCCCAACACAGATACGCAGTATTTT
CASSDRFRVEAPNTDTQYF
>15|TRBV5-1|.|TRBJ2-2|.
TGCGCCAGCAGCTTCGACCTCAGGAAAACCGGGGAGCTGTTTTTT
CASSFDLRKTGELFF
>14|TRBV11-2|.|TRBJ1-1|.
TGTGCCAGCAGCGATAGGGTGGGGAACACTGAAGCTTTCTTT
CASSDRVGNTEAFF
>12|TRBV12-3/TRBV12-4|.|TRBJ1-2|.
TGTGCCAGCAGTTTCCTTAACTATGGCTACACCTTC
CASSFLNYGYTF
>17|TRBV5-1|.|TRBJ1-5|TRBD1
TGCGCCAGCAGCTTGGAAGGGGGCCCTTATAGCAATCAGCCCCAGCATTTT
CASSLEGGPYSNQPQHF